A single sample is the source of the 21 T cell receptor beta chains below, sequenced in a study of cytomegalovirus exposure and HLA in healthy donors. It was with 60 Vbeta and 13 Jbeta primers that the PCR ran. The repertoire was sequenced with immunoSEQ multiplex PCR; TCRdb's copy has only in-frame clones and lacks some. The sample has around 190,000 clones, about 80% seen once; the top ten hold just under 3%. Sequenced input: PBMCs. The receptor set was obtained from a woman aged 25 to 39 in good health and CMV-seronegative.

This rearrangement joins TRBV6-1 to TRBJ1-5, with a possible D match to TRBD1 (6 bases). The germline gives CDR1 MNHNS, CDR2 SASEGT. Trimming removed 5 bases at V and 5 bases at J, with 10 bases between. CDR3 length: 13 residues. In DNA, the CDR3 is TGTGCCAGCAGTACGACAGGAGATCAGCCCCAGCATTTT. This sequence encodes CASSTTGDQPQHF.

The V and J genes are TRBV4-1 and TRBJ2-3; D is ambiguous. The CDR3 is 12 residues long. Germline CDR1 is MGHRA and CDR2 is YSYEKL. V dropped 2 bases and J dropped 10 bases, with 10 bases sitting between them. The CDR3 is CASSQTTTAQYF. CDR3 nucleotides: TGCGCCAGCAGCCAAACTACTACTGCGCAGTATTTT.

This chain connects TRBV4-1 to TRBJ1-2; D is uncertain. V was clipped by 4 bases and J by 5 bases, with 26 bases between them. From germline, CDR1 is MGHRA and CDR2 YSYEKL. The CDR3 loop spans 18 amino acids. Here the CDR3 reads CASSLPRGRPPSSYGYTF. CDR3 nucleotides: TGCGCCAGCAGCCTCCCTCGGGGTCGCCCCCCGAGCTCTTATGGCTACACCTTC.

DNA for the CDR3: TGCAGTGCTGGCTTCGGGGGCGAGCAGTACTTC. This gives the protein CSAGFGGEQYF. The chain is built from TRBV20-1 and TRBJ2-7; D might be TRBD2 (6 bases). V lost 5 bases, J lost 6 bases, and 11 bases lay in between. The germline V gene has CDR1 DFQATT and CDR2 SNEGSKA (reference sequence). CDR3 size: 11 residues.

This clone was seen once. Other DNA sequences from this sample encode an identical CDR3 as well. This chain joins TRBV11-3 and TRBJ1-2; 7 bases match TRBD1. Germline assignment: CDR1 SGHNT and CDR2 YENEEA. The length of the CDR3 is 16 residues. V trimming: 1 base; J trimming: 5 bases; junction bases outside the gene matches: 10. CDR3 sequence reads: CASSLGNRQGRYGYTF. The CDR3, as DNA: TGTGCCAGCAGCTTAGGAAACAGACAGGGACGTTATGGCTACACCTTC.

The chain carries TRBV6-5 and TRBJ1-1; 7 bases fit TRBD1. The germline gives CDR1 MNHEY, CDR2 SVGAGI. Trimming removed 8 bases from V and 7 bases from J; junction bases left unmatched: 13. The CDR3 spans 14 residues. The CDR3 nucleotides are TGTGCCAGCCGAACCCCCGGGACAGACTATGAAGCTTTCTTT. Translation: CASRTPGTDYEAFF.

The chain joins TRBV30 to TRBJ1-1; TRBD1 agrees at 7 bases. Germline V lookup: CDR1 GTSNPN, CDR2 SVGIG (reference sequence). Germline trimming cut 0 bases from V and 4 bases from J; bases unmatched to any gene: 8. The CDR3 covers 15 residues. This CDR3 reads CAWSVGGTVLTEAFF. CDR3 sequence (DNA): TGTGCCTGGAGTGTAGGTGGGACAGTGCTCACTGAAGCTTTCTTT.

The rearrangement joins TRBV4-2 to TRBJ2-1, with 9 bases lining up with TRBD2. Trimming removed 3 bases from V and 3 bases from J; junction bases left unmatched: 9. The CDR3 totals 17 residues. Germline V lookup: CDR1 LGHNA, CDR2 YNFKEQ. The CDR3 coding sequence is TGTGCCAGCAGCCACTTCGGAGCGGGGGGTGGCTACAATGAGCAGTTCTTC. Translation: CASSHFGAGGGYNEQFF.

A single count supports this clone. This chain uses TRBV5-6 with TRBJ1-6, with 7 positions matching TRBD1. With V trimmed by 6 bases and J by 8 bases, 5 bases remained unmatched. There are 13 residues in the CDR3. Germline CDR1 and CDR2: SGHDT and YYEEEE. CDR3 in DNA: TGTGCCAGCACGGGGACAGAAGATTCACCCCTCCACTTT. Its protein product is CASTGTEDSPLHF.

This clone has more than one count but fewer than ten. The CDR3 protein is CASSRLRSSNWNTIYF. The CDR3 DNA reads as TGCGCCAGCAGCCGCCTACGGTCTTCAAATTGGAACACCATATATTTT. The gene calls are TRBV4-1 and TRBJ1-3; D call uncertain. Trimming pared 4 bases from V and 7 bases from J, leaving 20 bases between. The CDR3 has 16 amino acids. Looked up from germline, CDR1 is MGHRA and CDR2 is YSYEKL.

The V and J genes are TRBV6-1 and TRBJ2-3; 9 bases line up with TRBD2. Per the germline V gene, CDR1 is MNHNS and CDR2 is SASEGT. Germline trimming cut 5 bases from V and 1 base from J; bases unmatched to any gene: 1. CDR3 length equals 14 residues. CDR3 DNA sequence: TGTGCCAGCAGTCAGCGGGAGGGCACAGATACGCAGTATTTT. Translating it yields CASSQREGTDTQYF.

V and J are TRBV5-1 and TRBJ2-3; the D is unclear. V was cut by 0 bases and J by 0 bases, with 5 bases left in between. Germline V gene sequence: CDR1 SGHRS, CDR2 YFSETQ. The CDR3 is 14 amino acids. CDR3 amino acids: CASSLGMSTDTQYF. The CDR3 region has the DNA TGCGCCAGCAGCTTGGGTATGAGCACAGATACGCAGTATTTT.

The V call is TRBV9, the J call TRBJ2-1; 9 bases agree with TRBD1. V gave up 3 bases and J gave up 8 bases; unmatched junction bases: 6. The CDR3 loop spans 14 amino acids. In germline, CDR1 is SGDLS, CDR2 YYNGEE. The DNA of the CDR3 is TGTGCCAGCAGCGGAACAGGGGGCTTAGATGAGCAGTTCTTC. The encoded protein is CASSGTGGLDEQFF.

A note on this clone: The junction does not match germline at one end; this may be a read error. The rearrangement uses TRBV6-1 and TRBJ1-2; D call uncertain. This CDR3 region has 13 residues. Germline CDR1 reads MNHNS; CDR2 reads SASEGT. CDR3 in DNA: TGTGCCAGCAAAGGAGTCGCTAACTATGGCTACCCCTTC. Its protein product is CASKGVANYGYPF.

This clone was seen once. Here the CDR3 reads CASSFSSGSAYNEQFF. The CDR3, as DNA: TGTGCCAGCAGCTTCTCTAGCGGGAGCGCTTACAATGAGCAGTTCTTC. The chain combines TRBV11-2 with TRBJ2-1; the match to TRBD2 covers 10 bases. Germline values: CDR1 SGHAT, CDR2 FQNNGV. J lost 4 bases, V lost 3 bases, and 6 bases had no gene match. The CDR3 covers 16 residues.

This sequence joins TRBV6-1 and TRBJ2-7; 7 nucleotides align to TRBD2. The length of the CDR3 is 11 residues. Germline loops: CDR1 MNHNS, CDR2 SASEGT. V shed 11 bases and J 6 bases; nucleotides not matched to a gene: 7. Here the CDR3 DNA reads TGTGCCCTCAGGGAGGGTATCGAGCAGTACTTC. The encoded protein is CALREGIEQYF.

In its sample, this clone was seen a few times. The rearrangement links TRBV29-1 to TRBJ1-2; possibly TRBD1 for D (6 bases). Germline CDR1 SQVTM, CDR2 ANQGSEA. V was clipped by 1 base and J by 3 bases, with 9 bases between them. This CDR3 contains 13 residues. CDR3 DNA: TGCAGCGTTGAAGTTTACAGGGACTATGGCTACACCTTC. This encodes CSVEVYRDYGYTF.

The chain has TRBV10-3 and TRBJ2-3, with 8 positions matching TRBD1. There are 15 residues in the CDR3. The V gene's germline CDR1 is ENHRY and CDR2 SYGVKD. V lost 3 bases to trimming and J lost 1 base; unmatched junction nucleotides: 3. DNA for the CDR3: TGTGCCATCAGTGATGGACAGGGTGGCACAGATACGCAGTATTTT. This encodes CAISDGQGGTDTQYF.

In its sample, this clone was seen once. The rearrangement links TRBV2 to TRBJ2-5; 11 bases line up with TRBD2. CDR3 length equals 18 residues. V was clipped by 6 bases and J by 3 bases; unmatched bases: 15. Germline V CDR1 and CDR2: SNHLY, FYNNEI. CDR3 nucleotide sequence: TGTGCCAGCAGCCTCCTTCAGACCGGGACTAGCGGTGAAGAGACCCAGTACTTC. Protein product: CASSLLQTGTSGEETQYF.

CDR3 loop: CSVGTASGPYGQYF. CDR3 in DNA: TGCAGCGTGGGGACAGCTAGCGGGCCCTATGGGCAGTACTTC. The V gene is TRBV29-1, the J gene TRBJ2-7, with a possible D match to TRBD2 (8 bases). Germline V gene sequence: CDR1 SQVTM, CDR2 ANQGSEA. The CDR3 is made up of 14 amino acids. The germline V and J ends were trimmed by 6 bases and 9 bases, with 24 bases remaining between them.

This clone was seen more than once but under ten times. This chain links TRBV5-1 with TRBJ2-7; the D gene is possibly TRBD2 (5 bases). The CDR3 is 12 residues long. Trimming cost V 3 bases and J 3 bases, with 7 bases left between them. Germline V gene data show CDR1 as SGHRS and CDR2 as YFSETQ. The CDR3 sequence is CASSSRDYEQYF. The CDR3 bases are TGCGCCAGCAGCTCGAGGGACTACGAGCAGTACTTC.